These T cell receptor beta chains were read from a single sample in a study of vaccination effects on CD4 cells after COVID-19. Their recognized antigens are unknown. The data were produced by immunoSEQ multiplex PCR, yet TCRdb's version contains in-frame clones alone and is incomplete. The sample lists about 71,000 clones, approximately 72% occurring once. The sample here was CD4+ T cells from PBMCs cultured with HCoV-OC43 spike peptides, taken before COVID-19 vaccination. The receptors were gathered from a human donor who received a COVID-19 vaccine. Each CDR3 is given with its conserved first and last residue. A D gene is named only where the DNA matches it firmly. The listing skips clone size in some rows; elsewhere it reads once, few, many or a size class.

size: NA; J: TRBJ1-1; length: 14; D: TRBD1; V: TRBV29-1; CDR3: CSVERTGGATEAFF; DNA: TGCAGCGTTGAACGGACAGGTGGGGCCACTGAAGCTTTCTTT
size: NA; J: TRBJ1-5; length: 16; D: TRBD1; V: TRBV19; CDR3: CASSTDRGGIYQPQHF; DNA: TGTGCCAGTAGTACGGACAGGGGTGGAATTTATCAGCCCCAGCATTTT
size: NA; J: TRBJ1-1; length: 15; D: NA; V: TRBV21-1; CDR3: CASSKAGAAGTEAFF; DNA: TGTGCCAGCAGCAAAGCGGGGGCGGCCGGCACTGAAGCTTTCTTT
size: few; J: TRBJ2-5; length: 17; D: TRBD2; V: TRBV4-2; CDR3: CASSQDGTSGGVETQYF; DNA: TGTGCCAGCAGCCAAGATGGGACTAGCGGGGGCGTAGAGACCCAGTACTTC
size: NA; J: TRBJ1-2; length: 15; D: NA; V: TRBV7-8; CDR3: CASSLAGSTNYGYTF; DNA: TGTGCCAGCAGCTTAGCCGGCAGTACTAACTATGGCTACACCTTC
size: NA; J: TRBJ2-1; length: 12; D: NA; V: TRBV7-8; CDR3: CASSQDRYEQFF; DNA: TGTGCCAGCAGCCAAGACAGGTATGAGCAGTTCTTC
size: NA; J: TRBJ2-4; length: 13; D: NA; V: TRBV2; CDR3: CASSDVVRGIQYF; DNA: TGTGCCAGCAGTGATGTCGTTCGGGGCATTCAGTACTTC
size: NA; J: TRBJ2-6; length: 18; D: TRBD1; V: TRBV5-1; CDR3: CASSLGQGALGGANVLTF; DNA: TGCGCCAGCAGCTTGGGACAGGGGGCGCTAGGAGGGGCCAACGTCCTGACTTTC
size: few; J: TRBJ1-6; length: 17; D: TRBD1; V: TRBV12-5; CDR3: CASGLFPTGGWDSPLHF; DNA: TGTGCTAGTGGTTTGTTCCCGACAGGGGGCTGGGATTCACCCCTCCACTTT
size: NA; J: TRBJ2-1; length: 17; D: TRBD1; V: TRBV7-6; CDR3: CASSSKRQGVTYNEQFF; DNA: TGTGCCAGCAGCTCCAAGCGACAGGGGGTAACTTACAATGAGCAGTTCTTC
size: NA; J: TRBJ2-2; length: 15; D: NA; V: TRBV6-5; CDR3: CASNRQTPNTGELFF; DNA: TGTGCCAGCAATCGACAGACCCCGAACACCGGGGAGCTGTTTTTT
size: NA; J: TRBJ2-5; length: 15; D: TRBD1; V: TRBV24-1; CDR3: CATSDPDRDQETQYF; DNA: TGTGCCACCAGTGACCCGGACAGGGACCAAGAGACCCAGTACTTC
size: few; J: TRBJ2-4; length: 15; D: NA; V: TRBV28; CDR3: CASSLSWVAKNIQYF; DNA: TGTGCCAGCAGTTTATCGTGGGTAGCCAAAAACATTCAGTACTTC
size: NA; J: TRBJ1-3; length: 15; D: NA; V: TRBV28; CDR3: CASSLRRPSGNTIYF; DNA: TGTGCCAGCAGTCTCCGCAGGCCGTCTGGAAACACCATATATTTT
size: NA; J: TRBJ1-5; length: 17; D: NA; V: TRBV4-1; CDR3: CASSLGQPRVFSQPQHF; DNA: TGCGCCAGCAGCCTTGGGCAACCTAGGGTGTTCAGTCAGCCCCAGCATTTT
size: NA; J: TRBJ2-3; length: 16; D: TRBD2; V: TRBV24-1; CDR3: CATSDLGTSGETTQYF; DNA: TGTGCCACCAGTGATTTGGGGACTAGCGGGGAGACTACGCAGTATTTT
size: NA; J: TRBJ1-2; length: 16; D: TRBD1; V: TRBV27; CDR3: CASSLSPGQGNYGYTF; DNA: TGTGCCAGCAGTTTATCGCCGGGACAGGGTAACTATGGCTACACCTTC
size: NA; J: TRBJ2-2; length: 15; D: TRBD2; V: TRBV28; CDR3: CASRAGGPNTGELFF; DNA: TGTGCCAGCAGGGCGGGGGGGCCGAACACCGGGGAGCTGTTTTTT
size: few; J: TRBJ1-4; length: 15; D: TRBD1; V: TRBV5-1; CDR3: CASSSGQGSNEKLFF; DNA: TGCGCCAGCAGCAGCGGACAGGGTTCTAATGAAAAACTGTTTTTT
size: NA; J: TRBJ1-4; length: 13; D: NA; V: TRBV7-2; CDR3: CASATDRNEKLFF; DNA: TGTGCCAGCGCCACGGACAGAAATGAAAAACTGTTTTTT